What follows is one T cell receptor beta chain and its context. The CDR3 extends over 17 amino acids. Per the germline V gene, CDR1 is SGHDT and CDR2 is YYEEEE. The V gene lost 2 bases and the J gene lost 1 base, with 15 bases spanning the gap. This table comes from immunoSEQ multiplex PCR, and its TCRdb copy is limited to in-frame clones, with some not included. Of about 64,000 clones in the sample, 82% were seen once. The data stem from a study of blood T cell repertoires in COVID-19. Study details: The United States, Italy and Spain provided the acute and convalescent COVID-19 samples.

The chain joins TRBV5-6 to TRBJ2-2; maybe TRBD2 (6 bases). The receptor was isolated from a human donor in a cohort sampled during active COVID-19. The sample was peripheral blood. CDR3 protein: CASSFGRGGMNTGELFF. The CDR3 nucleotides are TGTGCCAGCAGCTTCGGCCGGGGAGGAATGAACACCGGGGAGCTGTTTTTT.